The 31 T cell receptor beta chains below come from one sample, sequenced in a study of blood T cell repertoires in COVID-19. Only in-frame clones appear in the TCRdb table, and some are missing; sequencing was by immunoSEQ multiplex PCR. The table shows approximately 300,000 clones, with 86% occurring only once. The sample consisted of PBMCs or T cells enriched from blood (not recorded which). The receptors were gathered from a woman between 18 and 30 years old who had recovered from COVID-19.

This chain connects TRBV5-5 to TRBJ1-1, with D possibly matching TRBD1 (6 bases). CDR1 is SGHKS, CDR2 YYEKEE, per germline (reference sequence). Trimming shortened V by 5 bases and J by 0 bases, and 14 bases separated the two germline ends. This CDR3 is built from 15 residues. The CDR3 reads CASRMDSWMNTEAFF. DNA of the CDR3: TGTGCCAGCAGGATGGACAGTTGGATGAACACTGAAGCTTTCTTT.

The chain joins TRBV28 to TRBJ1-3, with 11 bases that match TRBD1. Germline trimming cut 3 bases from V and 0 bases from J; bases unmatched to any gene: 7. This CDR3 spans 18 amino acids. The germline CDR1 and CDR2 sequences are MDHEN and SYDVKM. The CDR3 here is CASSLAGTGGTSGNTIYF. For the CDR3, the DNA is TGTGCCAGCAGTTTGGCCGGGACAGGGGGTACCTCTGGAAACACCATATATTTT.

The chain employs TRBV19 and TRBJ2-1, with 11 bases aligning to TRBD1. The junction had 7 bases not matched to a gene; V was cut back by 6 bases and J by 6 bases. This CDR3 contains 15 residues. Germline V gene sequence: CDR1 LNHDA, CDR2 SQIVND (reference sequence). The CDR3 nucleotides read TGTGCCAGTAGCCAAACGGGACAGGGGGGCAATGAGCAGTTCTTC. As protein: CASSQTGQGGNEQFF.

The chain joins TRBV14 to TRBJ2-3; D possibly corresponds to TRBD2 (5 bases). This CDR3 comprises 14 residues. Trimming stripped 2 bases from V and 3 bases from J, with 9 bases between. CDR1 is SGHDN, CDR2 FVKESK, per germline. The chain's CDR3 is CASSQSTGTDTQYF. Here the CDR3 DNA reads TGTGCCAGCAGCCAATCGACGGGGACAGATACGCAGTATTTT.

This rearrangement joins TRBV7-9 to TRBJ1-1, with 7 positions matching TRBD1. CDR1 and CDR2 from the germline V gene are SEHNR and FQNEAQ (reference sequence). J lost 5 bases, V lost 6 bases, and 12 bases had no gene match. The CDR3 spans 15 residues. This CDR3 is CASRELGTEGTEAFF. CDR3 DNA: TGTGCCAGCAGAGAGCTAGGGACAGAAGGTACTGAAGCTTTCTTT.

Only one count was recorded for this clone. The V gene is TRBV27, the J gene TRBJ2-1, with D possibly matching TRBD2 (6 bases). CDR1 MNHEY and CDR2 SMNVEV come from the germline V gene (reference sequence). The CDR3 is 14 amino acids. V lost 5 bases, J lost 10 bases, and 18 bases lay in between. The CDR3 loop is CASSPGGAGGEQFF. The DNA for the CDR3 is TGTGCCAGCAGTCCTGGCGGGGCTGGGGGGGAGCAGTTCTTC.

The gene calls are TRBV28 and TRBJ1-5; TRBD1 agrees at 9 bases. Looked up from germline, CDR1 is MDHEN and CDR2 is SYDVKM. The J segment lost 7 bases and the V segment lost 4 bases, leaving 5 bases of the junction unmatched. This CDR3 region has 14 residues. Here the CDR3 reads CASSSPTGGQPQHF. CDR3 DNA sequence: TGTGCCAGCAGTTCGCCGACAGGGGGGCAGCCCCAGCATTTT.

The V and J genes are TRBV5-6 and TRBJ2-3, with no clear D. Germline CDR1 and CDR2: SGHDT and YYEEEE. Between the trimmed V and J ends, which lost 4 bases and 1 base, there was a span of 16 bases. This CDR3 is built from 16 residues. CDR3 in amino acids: CASSLTFVSGTDTQYF. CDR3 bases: TGTGCCAGCAGCCTCACCTTCGTTTCGGGCACAGATACGCAGTATTTT.

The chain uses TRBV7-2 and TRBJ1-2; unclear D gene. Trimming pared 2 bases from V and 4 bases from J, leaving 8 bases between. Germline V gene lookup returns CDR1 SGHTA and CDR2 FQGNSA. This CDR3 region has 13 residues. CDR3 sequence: CASSLLGSYGYTF. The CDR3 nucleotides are TGTGCCAGCAGCTTACTAGGTTCCTATGGCTACACCTTC. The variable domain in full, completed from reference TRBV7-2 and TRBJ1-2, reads GAGVSQSPSNKVTEKGKDVELRCDPISGHTALYWYRQSLGQGLEFLIYFQGNSAPDKSGLPSDRFSAERTGGSVSTLTIQRTQQEDSAVYLCASSLLGSYGYTFGSGTRLTVV.

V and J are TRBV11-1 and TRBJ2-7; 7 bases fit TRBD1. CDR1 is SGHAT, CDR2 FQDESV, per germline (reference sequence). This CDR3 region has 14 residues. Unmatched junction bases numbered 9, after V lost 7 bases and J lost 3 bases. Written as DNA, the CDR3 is TGTGCCAGCAAATTAAAATCAGGGGGCTACGAGCAGTACTTC. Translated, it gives CASKLKSGGYEQYF. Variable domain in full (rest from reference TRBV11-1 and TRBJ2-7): EAEVAQSPRYKITEKSQAVAFWCDPISGHATLYWYRQILGQGPELLVQFQDESVVDDSQLPKDRFSAERLKGVDSTLKIQPAELGDSAMYLCASKLKSGGYEQYFGPGTRLTVT.

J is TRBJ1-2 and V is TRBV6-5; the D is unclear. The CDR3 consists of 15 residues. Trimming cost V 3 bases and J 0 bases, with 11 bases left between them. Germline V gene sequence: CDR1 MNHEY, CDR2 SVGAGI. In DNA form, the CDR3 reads TGTGCCAGCAGTTATGAGCGGTTTTCTAACTATGGCTACACCTTC. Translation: CASSYERFSNYGYTF.

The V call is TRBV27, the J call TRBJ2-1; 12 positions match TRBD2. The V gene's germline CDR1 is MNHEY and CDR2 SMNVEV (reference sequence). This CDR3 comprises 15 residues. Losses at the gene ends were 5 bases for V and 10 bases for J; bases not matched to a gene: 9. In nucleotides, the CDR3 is TGTGCCAGCAGTCCCCCTAGCGGGGGGGCCTCGGAGCAGTTCTTC. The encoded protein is CASSPPSGGASEQFF.

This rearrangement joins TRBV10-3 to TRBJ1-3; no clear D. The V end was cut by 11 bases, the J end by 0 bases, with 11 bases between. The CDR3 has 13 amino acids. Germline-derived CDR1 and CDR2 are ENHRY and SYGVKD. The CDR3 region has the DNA TGTGCCCTCGGCGGCGTCTCTGGAAACACCATATATTTT. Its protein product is CALGGVSGNTIYF.

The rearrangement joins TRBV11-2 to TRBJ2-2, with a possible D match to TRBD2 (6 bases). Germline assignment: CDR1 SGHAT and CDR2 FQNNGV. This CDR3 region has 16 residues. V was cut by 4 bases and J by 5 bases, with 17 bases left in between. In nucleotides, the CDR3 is TGTGCCAGCAGCTCCCCTACCGCGGGAAAGACCGGGGAGCTGTTTTTT. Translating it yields CASSSPTAGKTGELFF.

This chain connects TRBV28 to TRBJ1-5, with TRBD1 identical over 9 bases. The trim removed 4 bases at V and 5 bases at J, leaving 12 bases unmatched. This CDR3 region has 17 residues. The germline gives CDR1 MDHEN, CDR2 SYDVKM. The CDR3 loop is CASSSDRGGEKDQPQHF. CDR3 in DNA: TGTGCCAGCAGTTCAGACAGGGGGGGAGAGAAGGATCAGCCCCAGCATTTT. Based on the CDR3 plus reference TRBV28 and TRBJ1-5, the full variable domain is DVKVTQSSRYLVKRTGEKVFLECVQDMDHENMFWYRQDPGLGLRLIYFSYDVKMKEKGDIPEGYSVSREKKERFSLILESASTNQTSMYLCASSSDRGGEKDQPQHFGDGTRLSIL.

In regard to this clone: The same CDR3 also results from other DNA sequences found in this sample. In nucleotides, the CDR3 is TGTGCCAGCAGTTTCCAGGGTTACGGCTACACCTTC. Translating gives CASSFQGYGYTF. The chain has TRBV28 and TRBJ1-2, with TRBD1 as a possible D gene (5 bases). CDR1 and CDR2 (germline): MDHEN, SYDVKM. Trimming stripped 3 bases from V and 8 bases from J, with 10 bases between. This CDR3 spans 12 amino acids.

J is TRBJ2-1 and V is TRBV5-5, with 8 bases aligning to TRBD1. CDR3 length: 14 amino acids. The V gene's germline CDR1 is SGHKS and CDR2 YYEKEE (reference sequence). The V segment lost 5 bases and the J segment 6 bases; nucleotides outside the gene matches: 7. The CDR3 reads CASSPTGAINEQFF. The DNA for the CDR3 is TGTGCCAGCAGTCCGACAGGGGCCATCAATGAGCAGTTCTTC.

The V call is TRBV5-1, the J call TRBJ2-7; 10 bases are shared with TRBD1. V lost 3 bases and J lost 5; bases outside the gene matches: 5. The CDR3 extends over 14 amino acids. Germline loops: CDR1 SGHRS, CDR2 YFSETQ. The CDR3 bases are TGCGCCAGCAGCTGGACAGGGGGACAAAACGAGCAGTACTTC. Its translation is CASSWTGGQNEQYF.

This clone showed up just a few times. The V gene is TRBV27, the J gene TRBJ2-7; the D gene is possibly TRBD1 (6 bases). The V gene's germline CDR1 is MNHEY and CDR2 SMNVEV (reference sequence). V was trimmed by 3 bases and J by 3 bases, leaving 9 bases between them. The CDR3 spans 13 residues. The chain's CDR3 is CASSFGQSYEQYF. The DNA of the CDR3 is TGTGCCAGCAGTTTCGGACAGAGCTACGAGCAGTACTTC.

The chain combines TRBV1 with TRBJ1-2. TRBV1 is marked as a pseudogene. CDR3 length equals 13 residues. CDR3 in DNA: TGCACCAGCAGCCTTCTCGGGGACTATGGCTACACCTTC. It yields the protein CTSSLLGDYGYTF.

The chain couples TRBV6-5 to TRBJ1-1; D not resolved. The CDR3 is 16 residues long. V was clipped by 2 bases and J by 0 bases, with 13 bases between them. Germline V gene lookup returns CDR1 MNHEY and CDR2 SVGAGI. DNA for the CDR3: TGTGCCAGCAGTTACCAACTAGGGTTGTTGAACACTGAAGCTTTCTTT. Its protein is CASSYQLGLLNTEAFF.

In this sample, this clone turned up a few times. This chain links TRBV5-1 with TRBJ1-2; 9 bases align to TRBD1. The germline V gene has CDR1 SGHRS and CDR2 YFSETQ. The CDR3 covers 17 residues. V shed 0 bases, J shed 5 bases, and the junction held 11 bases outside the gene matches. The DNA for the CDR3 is TGCGCCAGCAGCTTGGAGGCGAGTACCGGGACAGGGTATGGCTACACCTTC. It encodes CASSLEASTGTGYGYTF.

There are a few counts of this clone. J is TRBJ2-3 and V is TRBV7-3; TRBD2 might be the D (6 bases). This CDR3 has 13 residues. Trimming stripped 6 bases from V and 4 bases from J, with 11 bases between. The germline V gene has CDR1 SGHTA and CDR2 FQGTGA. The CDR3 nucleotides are TGTGCCAGCAGTGCAAGCGGGCCAGATACGCAGTATTTT. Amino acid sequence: CASSASGPDTQYF.

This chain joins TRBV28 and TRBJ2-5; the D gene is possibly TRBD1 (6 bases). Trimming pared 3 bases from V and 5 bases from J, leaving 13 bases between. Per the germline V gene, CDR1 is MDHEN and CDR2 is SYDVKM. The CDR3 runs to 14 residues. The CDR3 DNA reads TGTGCCAGCAGTTTTACAGGGATTTCGGAGACCCAGTACTTC. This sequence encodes CASSFTGISETQYF.

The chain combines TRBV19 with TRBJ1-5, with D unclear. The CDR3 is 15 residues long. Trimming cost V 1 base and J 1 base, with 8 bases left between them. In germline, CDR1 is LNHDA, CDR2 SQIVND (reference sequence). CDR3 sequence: CASSIGHDSNQPQHF. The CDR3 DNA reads TGTGCCAGTAGTATAGGACACGACAGCAATCAGCCCCAGCATTTT.

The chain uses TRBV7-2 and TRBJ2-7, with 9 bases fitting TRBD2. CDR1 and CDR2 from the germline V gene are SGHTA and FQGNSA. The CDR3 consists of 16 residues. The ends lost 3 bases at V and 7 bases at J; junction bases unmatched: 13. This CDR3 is CASSFLLAGVGREQYF. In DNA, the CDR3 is TGTGCCAGCAGCTTCCTCTTAGCGGGAGTGGGGAGAGAGCAGTACTTC. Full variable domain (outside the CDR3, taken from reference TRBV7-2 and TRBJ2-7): GAGVSQSPSNKVTEKGKDVELRCDPISGHTALYWYRQSLGQGLEFLIYFQGNSAPDKSGLPSDRFSAERTGGSVSTLTIQRTQQEDSAVYLCASSFLLAGVGREQYFGPGTRLTVT.

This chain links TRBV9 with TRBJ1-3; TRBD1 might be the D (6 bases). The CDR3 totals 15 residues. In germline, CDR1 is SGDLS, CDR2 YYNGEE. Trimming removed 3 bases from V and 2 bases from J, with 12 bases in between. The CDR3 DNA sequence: TGTGCCAGCAGCGCCAATACAGGGACTGGAAACACCATATATTTT. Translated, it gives CASSANTGTGNTIYF.

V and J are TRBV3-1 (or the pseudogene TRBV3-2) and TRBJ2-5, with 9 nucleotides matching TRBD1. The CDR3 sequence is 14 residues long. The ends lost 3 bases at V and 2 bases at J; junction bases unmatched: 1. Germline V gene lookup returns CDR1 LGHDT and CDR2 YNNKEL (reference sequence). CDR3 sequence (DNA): TGTGCCAGCAGCCACGGGACAGGGCAAGAGACCCAGTACTTC. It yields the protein CASSHGTGQETQYF.

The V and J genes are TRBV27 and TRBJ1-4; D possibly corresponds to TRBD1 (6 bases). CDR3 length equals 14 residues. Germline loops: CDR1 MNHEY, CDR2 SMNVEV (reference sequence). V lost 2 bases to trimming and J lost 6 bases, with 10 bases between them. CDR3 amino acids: CASSLRGNDEKLFF. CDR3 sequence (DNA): TGTGCCAGCAGTTTAAGGGGGAATGATGAAAAACTGTTTTTT.

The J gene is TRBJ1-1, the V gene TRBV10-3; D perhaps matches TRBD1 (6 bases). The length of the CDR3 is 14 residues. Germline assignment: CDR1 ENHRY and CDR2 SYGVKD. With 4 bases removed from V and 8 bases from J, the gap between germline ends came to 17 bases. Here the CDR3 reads CAISVTGFGAEAFF. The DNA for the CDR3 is TGTGCCATCAGTGTAACAGGGTTCGGCGCGGAAGCTTTCTTT.

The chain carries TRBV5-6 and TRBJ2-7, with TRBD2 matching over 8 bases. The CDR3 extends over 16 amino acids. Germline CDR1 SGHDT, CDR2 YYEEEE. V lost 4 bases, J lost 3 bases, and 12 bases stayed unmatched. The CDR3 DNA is TGTGCCAGCAGCCTGAGGGGAGTAGCGGGAATCTACGAGCAGTACTTC. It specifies CASSLRGVAGIYEQYF. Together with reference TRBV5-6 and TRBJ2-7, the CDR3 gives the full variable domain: DAGVTQSPTHLIKTRGQQVTLRCSPKSGHDTVSWYQQALGQGPQFIFQYYEEEERQRGNFPDRFSGHQFPNYSSELNVNALLLGDSALYLCASSLRGVAGIYEQYFGPGTRLTVT.